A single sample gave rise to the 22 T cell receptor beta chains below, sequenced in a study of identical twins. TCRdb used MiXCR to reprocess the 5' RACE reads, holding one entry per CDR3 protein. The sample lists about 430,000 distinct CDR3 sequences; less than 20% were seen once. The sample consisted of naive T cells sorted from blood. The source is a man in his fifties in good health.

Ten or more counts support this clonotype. The CDR3 DNA reads TGTGCCAGCAGCTTAGATTCTGCCGGGACAGATTTTTACACAGATACGCAGTATTTT. This codes for CASSLDSAGTDFYTDTQYF. This chain links TRBV11-1 with TRBJ2-3; TRBD1 matches 7 bases. The CDR3 has 19 residues. Losses at the gene ends were 1 base for V and 2 bases for J; bases not matched to a gene: 15. From germline, CDR1 is SGHAT and CDR2 FQDESV (reference sequence).

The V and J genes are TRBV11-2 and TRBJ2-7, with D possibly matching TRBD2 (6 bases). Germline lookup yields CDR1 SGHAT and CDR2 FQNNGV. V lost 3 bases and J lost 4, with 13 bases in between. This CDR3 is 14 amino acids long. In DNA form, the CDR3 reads TGTGCCAGCAGCTTCGGACTGGGGGGATACGAGCAGTACTTC. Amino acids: CASSFGLGGYEQYF. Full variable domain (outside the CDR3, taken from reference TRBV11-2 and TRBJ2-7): EAGVAQSPRYKIIEKRQSVAFWCNPISGHATLYWYQQILGQGPKLLIQFQNNGVVDDSQLPKDRFSAERLKGVDSTLKIQPAKLEDSAVYLCASSFGLGGYEQYFGPGTRLTVT.

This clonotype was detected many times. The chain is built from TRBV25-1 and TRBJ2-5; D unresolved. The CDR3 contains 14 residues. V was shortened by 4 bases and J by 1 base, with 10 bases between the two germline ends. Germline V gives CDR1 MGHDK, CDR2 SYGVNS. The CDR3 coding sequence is TGTGCCAGCAGTGGATATGGTTCCCAAGAGACCCAGTACTTC. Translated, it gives CASSGYGSQETQYF.

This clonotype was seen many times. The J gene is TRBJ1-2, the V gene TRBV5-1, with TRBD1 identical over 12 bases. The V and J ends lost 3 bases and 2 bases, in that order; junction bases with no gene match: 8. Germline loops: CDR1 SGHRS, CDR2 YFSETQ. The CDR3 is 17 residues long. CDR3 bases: TGCGCCAGCAGCTGGGGACAGGGGGCCTGGGGGAACTATGGCTACACCTTC. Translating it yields CASSWGQGAWGNYGYTF.

The CDR3 DNA sequence: TGTGCCAGCAGCTTCAAGCGGGAAAGCACAGATACGCAGTATTTT. This sequence encodes CASSFKRESTDTQYF. The chain links TRBV7-9 to TRBJ2-3; 7 nucleotides match TRBD2. This CDR3 has 15 amino acids. V lost 3 bases and J lost 0; bases outside the gene matches: 3. Germline V CDR1 and CDR2: SEHNR, FQNEAQ (reference sequence). Full variable domain (missing parts from reference TRBV7-9 and TRBJ2-3): DTGVSQNPRHKITKRGQNVTFRCDPISEHNRLYWYRQTLGQGPEFLTYFQNEAQLEKSRLLSDRFSAERPKGSFSTLEIQRTEQGDSAMYLCASSFKRESTDTQYFGPGTRLTVL.

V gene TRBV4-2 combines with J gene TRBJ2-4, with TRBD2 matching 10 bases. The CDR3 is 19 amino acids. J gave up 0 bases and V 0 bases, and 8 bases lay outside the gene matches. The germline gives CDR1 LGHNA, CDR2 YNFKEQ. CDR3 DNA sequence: TGTGCCAGCAGCCAAGATTTAGCGGGAGGACGATTAGCCAAAAACATTCAGTACTTC. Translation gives CASSQDLAGGRLAKNIQYF.

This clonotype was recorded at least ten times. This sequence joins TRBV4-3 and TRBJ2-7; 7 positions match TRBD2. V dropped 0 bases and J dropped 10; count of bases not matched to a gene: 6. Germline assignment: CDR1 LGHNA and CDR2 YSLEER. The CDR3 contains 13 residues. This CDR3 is CASSQDRDYRQYF. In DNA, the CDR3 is TGCGCCAGCAGCCAAGATCGGGACTACAGACAGTACTTC.

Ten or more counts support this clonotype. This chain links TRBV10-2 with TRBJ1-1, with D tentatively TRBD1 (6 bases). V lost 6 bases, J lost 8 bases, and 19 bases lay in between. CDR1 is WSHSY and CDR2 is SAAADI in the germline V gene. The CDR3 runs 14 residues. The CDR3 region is CASRPILRGPEAFF. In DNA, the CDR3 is TGCGCCAGCAGACCAATCCTCAGGGGACCGGAAGCTTTCTTT.

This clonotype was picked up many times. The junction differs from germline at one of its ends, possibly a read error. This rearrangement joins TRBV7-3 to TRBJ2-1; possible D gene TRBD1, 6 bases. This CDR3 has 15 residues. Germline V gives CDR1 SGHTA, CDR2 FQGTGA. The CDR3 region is CASSLTGTRNNEQFF. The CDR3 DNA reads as TGTGCCAGCAGCCTAACCGGGACAAGAAACAATGAGCAGTTCTTC.

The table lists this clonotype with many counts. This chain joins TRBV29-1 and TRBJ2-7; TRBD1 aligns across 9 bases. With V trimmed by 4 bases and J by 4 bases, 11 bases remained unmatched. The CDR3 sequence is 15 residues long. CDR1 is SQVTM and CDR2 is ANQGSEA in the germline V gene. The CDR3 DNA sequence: TGCAGCGTTGCGGGGACGGACAGGGGAGGTTACGAGCAGTACTTC. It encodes CSVAGTDRGGYEQYF.

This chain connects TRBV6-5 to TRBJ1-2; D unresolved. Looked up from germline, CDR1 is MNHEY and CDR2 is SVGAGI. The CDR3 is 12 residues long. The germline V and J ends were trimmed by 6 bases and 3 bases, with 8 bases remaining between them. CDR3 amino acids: CASRGDDYGYTF. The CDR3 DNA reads TGTGCCAGCAGGGGCGATGACTATGGCTACACCTTC.

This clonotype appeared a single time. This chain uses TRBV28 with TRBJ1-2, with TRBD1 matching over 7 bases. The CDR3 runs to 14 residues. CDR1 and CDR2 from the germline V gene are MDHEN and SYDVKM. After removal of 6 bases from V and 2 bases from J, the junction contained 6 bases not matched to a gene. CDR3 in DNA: TGTGCCAGCAGCTCGCCGACAGGGAACTATGGCTACACCTTC. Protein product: CASSSPTGNYGYTF.

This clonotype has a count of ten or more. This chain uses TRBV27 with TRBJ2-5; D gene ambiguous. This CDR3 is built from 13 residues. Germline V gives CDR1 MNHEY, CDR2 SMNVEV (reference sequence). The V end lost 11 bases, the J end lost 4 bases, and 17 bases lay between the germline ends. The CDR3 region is CASPLGVRETQYF. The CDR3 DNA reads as TGTGCCTCCCCCCTAGGAGTTCGAGAGACCCAGTACTTC.

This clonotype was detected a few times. CDR3 bases: TGCAGTGCTATCTCTAGCGGTCTGTACCAAGAGACCCAGTACTTC. Translated, it gives CSAISSGLYQETQYF. The chain recombines TRBV20-1 with TRBJ2-5; 7 positions agree with TRBD2. Germline CDR1 reads DFQATT; CDR2 reads SNEGSKA (reference sequence). Germline trimming cut 4 bases from V and 0 bases from J; bases unmatched to any gene: 8. The CDR3 totals 15 residues.

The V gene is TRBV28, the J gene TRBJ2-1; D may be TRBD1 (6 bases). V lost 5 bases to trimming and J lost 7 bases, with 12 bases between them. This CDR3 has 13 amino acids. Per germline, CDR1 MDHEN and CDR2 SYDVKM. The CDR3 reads CASSDTGLNEQFF. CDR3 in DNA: TGTGCCAGCAGTGATACAGGGTTGAATGAGCAGTTCTTC.

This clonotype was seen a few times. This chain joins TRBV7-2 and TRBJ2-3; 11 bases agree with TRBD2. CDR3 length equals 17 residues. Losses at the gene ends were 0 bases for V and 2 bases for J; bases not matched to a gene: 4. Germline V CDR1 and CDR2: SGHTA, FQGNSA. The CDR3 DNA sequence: TGTGCCAGCAGCTTAGCCCTAGCGGGGGGACACACAGATACGCAGTATTTT. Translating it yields CASSLALAGGHTDTQYF.

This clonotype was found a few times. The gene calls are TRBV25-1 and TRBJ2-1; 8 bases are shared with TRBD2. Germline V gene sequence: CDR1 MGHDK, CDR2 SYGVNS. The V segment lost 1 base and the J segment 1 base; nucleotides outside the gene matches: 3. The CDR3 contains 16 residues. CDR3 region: CASSEFGGRSYNEQFF. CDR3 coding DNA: TGTGCCAGCAGTGAATTCGGCGGGAGGTCCTACAATGAGCAGTTCTTC.

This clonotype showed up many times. The CDR3 coding sequence is TGCGCCAGCAGCTTGGTAGGCAGGATAAGCGAAGCTTTCTTT. This codes for CASSLVGRISEAFF. This chain links TRBV5-1 with TRBJ1-1; D uncertain. Germline V gene data show CDR1 as SGHRS and CDR2 as YFSETQ. V lost 0 bases to trimming and J lost 8 bases, with 14 bases between them. The CDR3 sequence is 14 residues long.

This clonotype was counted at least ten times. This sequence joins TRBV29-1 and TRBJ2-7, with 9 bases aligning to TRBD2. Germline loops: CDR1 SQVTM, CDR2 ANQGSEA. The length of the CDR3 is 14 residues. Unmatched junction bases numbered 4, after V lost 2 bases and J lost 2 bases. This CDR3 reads CSVELASGAYEQYF. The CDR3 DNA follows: TGCAGCGTTGAATTGGCTAGCGGGGCCTACGAGCAGTACTTC.

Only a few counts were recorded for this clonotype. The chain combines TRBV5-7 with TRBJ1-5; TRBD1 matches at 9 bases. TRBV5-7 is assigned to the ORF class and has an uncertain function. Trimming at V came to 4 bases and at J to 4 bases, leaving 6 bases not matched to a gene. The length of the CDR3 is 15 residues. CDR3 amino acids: CASSLDRGINQPQHF. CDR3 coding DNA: TGTGCCAGCAGCCTGGACAGGGGCATAAATCAGCCCCAGCATTTT.

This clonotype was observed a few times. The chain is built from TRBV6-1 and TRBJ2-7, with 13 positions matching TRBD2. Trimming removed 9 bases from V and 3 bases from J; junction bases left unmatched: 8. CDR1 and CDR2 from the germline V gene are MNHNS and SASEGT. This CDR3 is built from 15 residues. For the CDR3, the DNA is TGTGCCAGTGGGAGGACTAGCGGGAGTATCTACGAGCAGTACTTC. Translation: CASGRTSGSIYEQYF.

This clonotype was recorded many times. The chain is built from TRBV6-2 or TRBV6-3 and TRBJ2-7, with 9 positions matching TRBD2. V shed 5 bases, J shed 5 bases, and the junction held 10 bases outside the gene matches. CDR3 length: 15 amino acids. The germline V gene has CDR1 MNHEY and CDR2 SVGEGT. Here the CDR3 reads CASSIASGRFNEQYF. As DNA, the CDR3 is TGTGCCAGCAGTATTGCGAGCGGGAGGTTTAACGAGCAGTACTTC.